This note documents a single TCR beta chain sequence. Preparation of the TCRbeta library was carried out with unique molecular identifiers. TCRdb processed the PCR reads anew with MiXCR; each CDR3 protein has one entry. The table lists 640,000 or so distinct CDR3 sequences, approximately 16% of them singletons. The sample is drawn from a study of T-cell reconstitution after alpha-beta-depleted transplantation in children. CDR3 length equals 16 residues. CDR1 is SQVTM, CDR2 ANQGSEA, per germline. The trim removed 7 bases at V and 0 bases at J, leaving 9 bases unmatched. This sequence originates from a human donor who donated a stem cell graft to a child with acute myeloid leukemia. The chain combines TRBV29-1 with TRBJ1-3, with 10 bases matching TRBD1. Sequenced here: PBMCs from the stem cell graft donor, sampled from the stem cell graft. The CDR3 DNA sequence: TGCAGCGCCGGGACAGGGGATTCTAGCTCTGGAAACACCATATATTTT. It codes for CSAGTGDSSSGNTIYF.